This T cell receptor beta chain originates from a study of early T cells in non-severe SARS-CoV-2 infection. Across the whole study: Sequencing of unsorted whole blood was done on bulk RNA, leaving chains unpaired. Study-wide findings and caveats: VDJdb matching, biased toward anti-spike CD8 responses, missed private and CD4 specificities.

Per the germline V gene, CDR1 is DFQATT and CDR2 is SNEGSKA (reference sequence). V was pared by 5 bases and J by 0 bases, with 10 bases of the junction left unmatched. The CDR3 consists of 17 residues. On this clonotype: Antigen: not known.

Individual cDNA molecules each received unique molecular identifiers attached to them. One entry per CDR3 protein, called by TCRdb with MiXCR from the 5' RACE reads. The sample shows tens of thousands of distinct CDR3 sequences, approximately 13% of them seen only once. The specimen was whole blood. The source of this sequence is an adult who was a healthcare worker with PCR-confirmed SARS-CoV-2 infection or an uninfected control (not recorded which). The rearrangement links TRBV20-1 to TRBJ1-6, with 7 bases matching TRBD1. The CDR3 region has the DNA TGCAGTGCTCGAAAACGGGACAGCAGCTCCTATAATTCACCCCTCCACTTT. Encoded protein: CSARKRDSSSYNSPLHF.